Each of the 5 T cell receptor beta chains below was sequenced from the same sample in a study of blood T cells in healthy people across ages. PCR was performed a second time for roughly 7 to 12 cycles using a sample-barcoded 5' primer and a J-beta primer mix. One entry per CDR3 protein results from TCRdb running MiXCR on the 5' RACE reads. The data contain just over 800,000 distinct CDR3 sequences, around 68% of them singletons. Material: blood. The receptors originated from a man aged 25 to 40 in good health.

The V call is TRBV27, the J call TRBJ1-2; D not certain. Trimming left V 2 bases short and J 4 bases short, with 8 bases between. The V gene's germline CDR1 is MNHEY and CDR2 SMNVEV (reference sequence). This CDR3 is 13 amino acids long. The chain's CDR3 is CASSLNSFYGYTF. The CDR3 nucleotides are TGTGCCAGCAGTTTAAACAGCTTCTATGGCTACACCTTC.

This clonotype was observed many times. The V gene is TRBV27, the J gene TRBJ2-3, with 12 nucleotides matching TRBD2. This CDR3 spans 15 amino acids. The ends lost 5 bases at V and 6 bases at J; junction bases unmatched: 6. CDR1 is MNHEY, CDR2 SMNVEV, per germline (reference sequence). CDR3 sequence (DNA): TGTGCCAGCAGTAATCGACTAGCGGGGGTGGATACGCAGTATTTT. Protein sequence: CASSNRLAGVDTQYF.

The chain carries TRBV12-3 or TRBV12-4 and TRBJ2-7; 12 bases are shared with TRBD2. The CDR3 is 17 residues long. V lost 4 bases to trimming and J lost 0 bases; unmatched junction nucleotides: 7. The CDR3 DNA reads TGTGCCAGCAGTTCAAGGACTAGCGGGGTGACCTCCTACGAGCAGTACTTC. Its translation: CASSSRTSGVTSYEQYF.

In nucleotides, the CDR3 is TGCAGCGTTGGCCAGGGTGGGGCAGATACGCAGTATTTT. It specifies CSVGQGGADTQYF. The rearrangement uses TRBV29-1 and TRBJ2-3; a weak D match, TRBD1 (5 bases). This CDR3 is built from 13 residues. The V end was cut by 4 bases, the J end by 4 bases, with 12 bases between. Per the germline V gene, CDR1 is SQVTM and CDR2 is ANQGSEA.

This clonotype was seen only a few times. The DNA for the CDR3 is TGTGCCAGCAGTACGGGGTCCTTTTTCTCTGGGGCCAACGTCCTGACTTTC. It encodes CASSTGSFFSGANVLTF. The J gene is TRBJ2-6, the V gene TRBV12-3 or TRBV12-4; tentatively, D is TRBD2 (5 bases). CDR3 length equals 17 residues. Trimming removed 5 bases at V and 0 bases at J, with 14 bases between.